This paragraph covers one T cell receptor beta chain sequence. Its antigen is not identified. The CDR3 extends over 15 amino acids. The ends were cut back, 4 bases at V and 6 bases at J, with 14 bases in the middle. Germline-derived CDR1 and CDR2 are SGHNT and YYREEE (reference sequence). The data were taken from a study of T cell responses to AZD1222 COVID-19 vaccine. Clones were read by immunoSEQ multiplex PCR, and TCRdb kept only the in-frame ones, dropping some. The sample comprises 90,000 to 150,000 clones, about 87% of which are singletons, and 9% to 15% rests with the top ten. Study outcomes and limitations: Researchers took repertoire samples only after the peak T cell response had come. With dominance at 160-218 and 743-854, vaccine-associated CD4 TCRs spanned spike. The donor group comprised mostly white British people and more females; the analysis possibly underestimated clonal diversity. Nearly half of unique spike-specific TCRs reportedly avoided B.1.351 and B.1.1.7 mutated regions.

V usage is TRBV5-4 and J usage is TRBJ1-6; D is possibly TRBD1 (5 bases). This clonotype originated in an adult in good health. The sequenced sample was peripheral blood, obtained on day 0 of AZD1222 vaccination. The CDR3 region is CASSPEGRVNSPLHF. The CDR3 nucleotides are TGTGCCAGCAGCCCCGAGGGGCGGGTTAATTCACCCCTCCACTTT.